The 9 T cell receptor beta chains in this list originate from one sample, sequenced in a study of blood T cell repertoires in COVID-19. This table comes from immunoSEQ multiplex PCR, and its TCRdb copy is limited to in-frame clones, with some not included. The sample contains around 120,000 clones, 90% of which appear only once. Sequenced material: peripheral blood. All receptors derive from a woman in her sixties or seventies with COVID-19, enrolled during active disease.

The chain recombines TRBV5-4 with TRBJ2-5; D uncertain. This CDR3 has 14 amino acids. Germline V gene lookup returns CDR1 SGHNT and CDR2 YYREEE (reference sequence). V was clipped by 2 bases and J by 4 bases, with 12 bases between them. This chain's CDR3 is CASSLAWVGETQYF. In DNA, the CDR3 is TGTGCCAGCAGCTTAGCGTGGGTGGGAGAGACCCAGTACTTC.

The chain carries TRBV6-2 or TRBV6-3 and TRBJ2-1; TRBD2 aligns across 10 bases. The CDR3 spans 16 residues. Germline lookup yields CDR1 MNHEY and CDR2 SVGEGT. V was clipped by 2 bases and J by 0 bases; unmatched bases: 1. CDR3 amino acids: CASSYIAGGSYNEQFF. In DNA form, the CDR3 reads TGTGCCAGCAGTTACATAGCGGGGGGCTCCTACAATGAGCAGTTCTTC.

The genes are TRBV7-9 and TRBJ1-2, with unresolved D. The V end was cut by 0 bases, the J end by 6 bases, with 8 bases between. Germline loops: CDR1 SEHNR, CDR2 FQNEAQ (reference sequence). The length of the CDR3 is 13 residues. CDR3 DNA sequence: TGTGCCAGCAGCTTAGCGGGCAGCAATGGCTACACCTTC. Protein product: CASSLAGSNGYTF.

CDR3 in amino acids: CASSSGGPYGYTF. As DNA, the CDR3 is TGTGCCAGCAGCTCGGGGGGACCCTATGGCTACACCTTC. V is TRBV5-4 and J is TRBJ1-2; TRBD1 is a possible D gene (5 bases). Germline loops: CDR1 SGHNT, CDR2 YYREEE (reference sequence). Trimming pared 3 bases from V and 4 bases from J, leaving 10 bases between. The CDR3 length is 13 residues.

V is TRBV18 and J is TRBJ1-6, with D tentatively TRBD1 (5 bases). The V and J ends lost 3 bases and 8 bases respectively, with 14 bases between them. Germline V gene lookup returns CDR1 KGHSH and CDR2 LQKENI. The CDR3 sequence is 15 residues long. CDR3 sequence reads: CASSPQWGFDSPLHF. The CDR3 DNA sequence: TGTGCCAGCTCACCTCAGTGGGGCTTTGATTCACCCCTCCACTTT.

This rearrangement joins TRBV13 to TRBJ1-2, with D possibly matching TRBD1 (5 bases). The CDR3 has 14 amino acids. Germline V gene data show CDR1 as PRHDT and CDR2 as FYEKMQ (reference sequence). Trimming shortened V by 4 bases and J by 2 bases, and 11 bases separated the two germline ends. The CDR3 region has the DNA TGTGCCAGCAGCTACCAGGGCCCGAACTATGGCTACACCTTC. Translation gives CASSYQGPNYGYTF.

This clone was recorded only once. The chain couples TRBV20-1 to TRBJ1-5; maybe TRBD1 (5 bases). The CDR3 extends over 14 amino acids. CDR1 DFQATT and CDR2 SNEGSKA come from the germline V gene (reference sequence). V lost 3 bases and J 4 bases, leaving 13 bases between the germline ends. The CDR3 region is CSASQGWGNQPQHF. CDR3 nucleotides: TGCAGTGCTAGTCAGGGCTGGGGTAATCAGCCCCAGCATTTT.

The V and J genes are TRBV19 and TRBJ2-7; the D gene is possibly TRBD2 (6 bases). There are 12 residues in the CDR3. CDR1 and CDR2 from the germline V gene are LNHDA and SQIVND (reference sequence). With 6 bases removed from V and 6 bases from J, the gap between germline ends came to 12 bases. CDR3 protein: CASRIGGGEQYF. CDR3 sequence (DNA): TGTGCCAGTAGGATCGGGGGAGGCGAGCAGTACTTC. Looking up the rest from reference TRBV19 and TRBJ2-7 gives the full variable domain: DGGITQSPKYLFRKEGQNVTLSCEQNLNHDAMYWYRQDPGQGLRLIYYSQIVNDFQKGDIAEGYSVSREKKESFPLTVTSAQKNPTAFYLCASRIGGGEQYFGPGTRLTVT.

CDR3 sequence (DNA): TGCAGCGTGATACAGGGGGGGAGCAATCAGCCCCAGCATTTT. This codes for CSVIQGGSNQPQHF. The genes are TRBV29-1 and TRBJ1-5, with 8 nucleotides matching TRBD1. CDR1 is SQVTM and CDR2 is ANQGSEA in the germline V gene. The CDR3 is 14 residues long. V gave up 6 bases and J gave up 1 base; unmatched junction bases: 5.